The clone carrying this T cell receptor (beta chain) showed up just once. Its antigen is not identified. This record belongs to a study of cytomegalovirus exposure and HLA in healthy donors. In the study overall: A subsequent analysis stated that the 90 to 150 validation repertoires were run on the same platform as the approximately 710 first-cohort repertoires.

Study results and limitations: Cytomegalovirus-associated status was assigned to more than 150 TCR beta chains. In vitro experiments confirmed that a few CMV-associated chains were specific for CMV antigens.

Produced via immunoSEQ multiplex PCR; TCRdb's table is partial and in-frame only. The sample contains hundreds of thousands of clones, about nine tenths of which appear only once. The CDR3 runs to 18 residues. Trimming removed 2 bases from V and 4 bases from J; junction bases left unmatched: 15. Germline V lookup: CDR1 SGDLS, CDR2 YYNGEE. This clonotype originated in a woman aged 18-35 years in good health and CMV-seronegative. V usage is TRBV9 and J usage is TRBJ2-1; TRBD2 matches at 7 bases. Sequencing input: PBMCs. The CDR3 here is CASSVSPAGVSAYNEQFF. For the CDR3, the DNA is TGTGCCAGCAGCGTCTCTCCCGCGGGAGTGTCTGCTTACAATGAGCAGTTCTTC.